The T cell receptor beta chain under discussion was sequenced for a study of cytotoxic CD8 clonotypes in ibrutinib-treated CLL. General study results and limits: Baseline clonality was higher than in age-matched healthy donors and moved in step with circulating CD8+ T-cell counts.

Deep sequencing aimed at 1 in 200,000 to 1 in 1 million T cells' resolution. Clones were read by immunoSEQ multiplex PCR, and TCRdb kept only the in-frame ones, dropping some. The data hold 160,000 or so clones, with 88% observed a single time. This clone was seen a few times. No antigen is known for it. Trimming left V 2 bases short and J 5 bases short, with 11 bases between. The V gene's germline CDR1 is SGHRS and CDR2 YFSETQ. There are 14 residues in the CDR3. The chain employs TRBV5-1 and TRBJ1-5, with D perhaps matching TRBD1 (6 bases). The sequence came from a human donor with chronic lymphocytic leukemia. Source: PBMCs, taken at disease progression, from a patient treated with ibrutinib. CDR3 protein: CASSFRGGDQPQHF. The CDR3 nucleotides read TGCGCCAGCAGCTTCAGGGGTGGAGATCAGCCCCAGCATTTT.